This TCR beta chain was captured in a study of cytomegalovirus exposure and HLA in healthy donors. General observations from the study: Segments of the TCR beta V type were, in most cases, productive about 90% or about 30% of the time in an earlier analysis.

CDR3 size: 15 residues. Germline V gene sequence: CDR1 SGHNT, CDR2 YYREEE (reference sequence). The J segment lost 4 bases and the V segment lost 4 bases, leaving 5 bases of the junction unmatched. The primer mix had 60 Vbeta and 13 Jbeta primers. In the source study's methods: About 11 million of some 80 million unique TCR beta chains were shared, per a later count. Using immunoSEQ multiplex PCR, the repertoire was profiled, and TCRdb retains in-frame clones only, with some absent. V, J and clone size are taken as reported in that table, and D and trimming were inferred from the DNA itself. The sample shows approximately 100,000 clones, approximately 74% of them seen only once. Remarks on this clone: Its antigen is unidentified.

Sequenced sample: PBMCs. The V call is TRBV5-4, the J call TRBJ2-2; 9 bases are a match to TRBD2. This receptor was obtained from a middle-aged woman in good health and CMV-seronegative. CDR3 region: CASSAPAGGTGELFF. CDR3 coding DNA: TGTGCCAGCAGCGCCCCAGCGGGGGGCACCGGGGAGCTGTTTTTT.